These T cell receptor beta chains were read from a single sample in a study of CD8 T cells in ankylosing spondylitis. TCRdb itself ran the 5' RACE reads through MiXCR, one entry per CDR3 protein. The table has about 250,000 distinct CDR3 sequences, roughly a tenth seen once. The sequenced sample was blood, either unsorted or a sorted T cell fraction (not recorded which). The receptors here all came from a male donor with ankylosing spondylitis or in good health (not recorded which). The CDR3 runs from the conserved cysteine through the conserved F or W. A D gene is named only where the DNA matches it firmly. Only some rows state a clone size, as once, few, many or a class for expanded clones.

j_call clone_size v_call d_call cdr3_aa cdr3_nt
TRBJ1-3 many TRBV5-1 - CASSARAGSGNTIYF TGCGCCAGCAGCGCCAGGGCCGGATCTGGAAACACCATATATTTT
TRBJ2-1 many TRBV25-1 TRBD2 CASSVAASGTLGGSYNEQFF TGTGCCAGCAGTGTTGCGGCTAGCGGGACGCTAGGGGGATCCTACAATGAGCAGTTCTTC
TRBJ1-1 - TRBV5-1 - CASSPVTGRNTEAFF TGCGCCAGCAGTCCGGTTACAGGGAGGAACACTGAAGCTTTCTTT
TRBJ2-2 few TRBV10-2 - CASRSEAQANTGELFF TGCGCCAGCAGATCGGAAGCACAGGCGAACACCGGGGAGCTGTTTTTT
TRBJ1-1 many TRBV15 - CATSRPSKGAEAFF TGTGCCACCAGCAGACCCTCTAAGGGTGCTGAAGCTTTCTTT
TRBJ2-3 many TRBV4-1 - CASSDVAVIVTDTQYF TGCGCCAGCAGCGACGTAGCGGTTATCGTCACAGATACGCAGTATTTT
TRBJ1-3 many TRBV10-3 - CAISDTFSGNTIYF TGTGCCATCAGTGATACGTTCTCTGGAAACACCATATATTTT
TRBJ2-7 many TRBV29-1 - CSVETEGLFQEQYF TGCAGCGTTGAAACGGAGGGACTGTTTCAAGAGCAGTACTTC
TRBJ2-7 many TRBV12-3/TRBV12-4 - CASSLTTFHEQYF TGTGCCAGCAGCCTGACTACCTTCCACGAGCAGTACTTC
TRBJ2-1 many TRBV21-1 - CATMGRGVDEQFF TGTGCCACCATGGGGCGGGGGGTCGATGAGCAGTTCTTC
TRBJ2-1 many TRBV7-2 TRBD2 CASSFGLAGGYNEQFF TGTGCCAGCAGCTTTGGACTAGCGGGGGGCTACAATGAGCAGTTCTTC
TRBJ1-1 - TRBV7-8 TRBD1 CASSSLDRVRMLYTEAFF TGTGCCAGCAGCTCTTTGGACAGGGTGCGAATGTTATACACTGAAGCTTTCTTT
TRBJ2-3 many TRBV4-1 - CASSQGNLLDTQYF TGCGCCAGCAGCCAAGGAAACCTACTAGATACGCAGTATTTT
TRBJ2-3 many TRBV5-1 - CASIRAPTDTQYF TGCGCCAGCATCCGGGCGCCCACAGATACGCAGTATTTT
TRBJ2-5 - TRBV2 - CASSEFRGPQETQYF TGTGCCAGCAGTGAATTCCGGGGTCCCCAAGAGACCCAGTACTTC
TRBJ2-1 many TRBV7-2 - CASSLDVVSYNEQFF TGTGCCAGCAGCTTAGATGTCGTCTCCTACAATGAGCAGTTCTTC
TRBJ2-2 many TRBV9 - CASSVVGQANPNTGELFF TGTGCCAGCAGCGTGGTGGGGCAGGCCAACCCAAACACCGGGGAGCTGTTTTTT
TRBJ2-7 many TRBV29-1 TRBD1 CSVWEGTLDRGSLYEQYF TGCAGCGTTTGGGAGGGAACCTTGGACAGGGGGTCTTTATACGAGCAGTACTTC
TRBJ2-1 - TRBV7-9 TRBD1 CAGGTGGNEQFF TGTGCCGGGGGGACAGGGGGGAATGAGCAGTTCTTC
TRBJ2-1 many TRBV7-6 TRBD2 CASSLSGGVWNEQFF TGTGCCAGCAGCTTAAGCGGGGGGGTATGGAATGAGCAGTTCTTC